These T cell receptor beta chains were read from a single sample in a study of cytomegalovirus exposure and HLA in healthy donors. Sequencing used immunoSEQ multiplex PCR; TCRdb keeps in-frame clones, though not all of them. Its clone listing holds 200,000 to 250,000 clones. The sequencing input was PBMCs. These receptor sequences come from a woman between 25 and 40 years old in good health and CMV-seropositive. CDR3s include the opening cysteine and the closing phenylalanine or tryptophan. A D gene is named only where the DNA matches it firmly.

j_call d_call v_call cdr3_nt cdr3_aa
TRBJ1-1 NA TRBV27 TGTGCCACCAAGAGGAACACTGAAGCTTTCTTT CATKRNTEAFF
TRBJ1-1 NA TRBV27 TGTGCCAGCAGTTCGGCCCGGTACAGGGACACTGAAGCTTTCTTT CASSSARYRDTEAFF
TRBJ2-7 TRBD2 TRBV6-5 TGTGCCAGCAGTTACAGGAGCGGGGGTTTCTACGAGCAGTACTTC CASSYRSGGFYEQYF
TRBJ1-2 TRBD1 TRBV18 TGTGCCAGCTCACCGCAAATGACAGGGAGATATGGCTACACCTTC CASSPQMTGRYGYTF
TRBJ2-7 TRBD2 TRBV10-3 TGTGCCATCAGTGACACGGCCGGGACTAGCGTCTCCTACGAGCAGTACTTC CAISDTAGTSVSYEQYF
TRBJ1-1 NA TRBV19 TGTGCCAGTAGTATCTGGGCTAGGTCGACAGGAATGAACACTGAAGCTTTCTTT CASSIWARSTGMNTEAFF
TRBJ1-1 NA TRBV29-1 TGCAGCGTTCTAATACAGTTCTTAGGAGAAGCTTTCTTT CSVLIQFLGEAFF
TRBJ1-1 NA TRBV10-1 TGCGCCAGCAGTGACGGTACTAGGGGGACTGAAGCTTTCTTT CASSDGTRGTEAFF
TRBJ1-5 TRBD1 TRBV6-4 TGTGCCAGCAGTGACTGGGACAGGGACAATCAGCCCCAGCATTTT CASSDWDRDNQPQHF
TRBJ2-7 TRBD1 TRBV5-6 TGTGCCAGCACGGGACAGAGCTACGAGCAGTACTTC CASTGQSYEQYF
TRBJ1-2 TRBD1 TRBV23-1 TGCGCCAGCAGTCCTCAGGGGGTCTATGGCTACACCTTC CASSPQGVYGYTF
TRBJ2-7 TRBD1 TRBV18 TGTGCCAGCTCACCAGGGACAGCAAGCTACGAGCAGTACTTC CASSPGTASYEQYF
TRBJ1-4 TRBD1 TRBV6-5 TGTGCCAGCAGGCCGACAGGGGGCGAAAAACTGTTTTTT CASRPTGGEKLFF
TRBJ2-7 NA TRBV6-5 TGTGCCAGCAGTCCCGACAGGTTGCCCTACGAGCAGTACTTC CASSPDRLPYEQYF
TRBJ1-1 NA TRBV10-3 TGTGCCATCAGTGAGTCAGGGGGGAACACTGAAGCTTTCTTT CAISESGGNTEAFF
TRBJ2-7 NA TRBV11-3 TGTGCCAGCAGCTCGGGAACCAGGGGCGAGCAGTACTTC CASSSGTRGEQYF
TRBJ2-7 NA TRBV11-2 TGTGCCAGCAGCTTAGTAGAGGGAACCGAGCAGTACTTC CASSLVEGTEQYF
TRBJ1-2 NA TRBV6-6 TGTGCCAGCAGTTACAAGGACCCAGGGGGCTACACCTTC CASSYKDPGGYTF
TRBJ1-1 TRBD1 TRBV6-6 TGTGCCAGCAGAGTGGCCGGGACAGGTCTCACTGAAGCTTTCTTT CASRVAGTGLTEAFF
TRBJ2-6 NA TRBV10-3 TGTGCCATCAGTGACAGCGTCTCTGGGGCCAACGTCCTGACTTTC CAISDSVSGANVLTF
TRBJ1-5 TRBD1 TRBV19 TGTGCCAGTAGTACCCCTGGGGACAGTCAGCCCCAGCATTTT CASSTPGDSQPQHF
TRBJ1-2 TRBD1 TRBV6-1 TGTGCCAGCAGCGAATACGGGACAGTAGGCTACACCTTC CASSEYGTVGYTF
TRBJ2-3 TRBD1 TRBV5-8 TGTGCCAGGGGATGGGACAGAAGCACAGATACGCAGTATTTT CARGWDRSTDTQYF
TRBJ2-1 TRBD2 TRBV11-3 TGTGCCAGCAGCCAGGGACTAGCGGGGGGTTACAATGAGCAGTTCTTC CASSQGLAGGYNEQFF